This TCR beta chain was identified during a study of CD8+ T cells in alopecia areata. Turning to the study itself: Tofacitinib was given for 6 to 18 months, then stopped for 6 months.

The treatment is: oral pan-JAK inhibitor, 5-10 mg twice daily. Peripheral blood, together with lesional scalp punch biopsies, was collected from alopecia areata patients. The sample holds a few counts of this clone. Its antigen remains unknown. Whole-study results and caveats: Relative to normal scalp, lesional scalp, especially alopecia totalis/universalis, showed higher clonality.

Sequencing templates came from extracted RNA that was reverse transcribed into cDNA. Produced via immunoSEQ multiplex PCR; TCRdb's table is partial and in-frame only. The sample has about 190,000 clones, around 60% seen once; the top ten hold about 1.3%. The V gene lost 5 bases and the J gene lost 2 bases, with 8 bases spanning the gap. CDR3 length equals 12 residues. Per the germline V gene, CDR1 is SQVTM and CDR2 is ANQGSEA. This chain links TRBV29-1 with TRBJ2-3; D remains unclear. The TCR sequence derives from a human donor with alopecia areata. This specimen consisted of CD4+ T cells sorted from blood, obtained around week 47, from a patient treated with tofacitinib. The CDR3 DNA reads as TGCAGCGTTTACTCCCACACAGATACGCAGTATTTT. Residues: CSVYSHTDTQYF.